The 9 T cell receptor beta chains given below trace back to one sample, sequenced in a study of T cell changes during pregnancy in multiple sclerosis (dated by TCRdb to about 2019). The method was the immunoSEQ multiplex PCR assay. The table was pulled from immuneACCESS by TCRdb, which kept in-frame rearrangements only. Such tables lose some clones; where checked, under half of the loss comes from unresolved V genes, and the rest has no known cause. Here the sample has roughly 75,000 clones; approximately 94% occur a single time. The biggest ten clones account for just over 2.5% of the sample. Sample: peripheral blood, taken after pregnancy. Receptors were obtained from a female donor in good health, enrolled as a control in a pregnancy study.

This sequence joins TRBV10-1 and TRBJ1-1, with TRBD1 matching over 7 bases. This CDR3 spans 13 amino acids. Germline trimming cut 4 bases from V and 5 bases from J; bases unmatched to any gene: 4. Germline CDR1 reads WNHNN; CDR2 reads SYGVQD (reference sequence). The CDR3 coding sequence is TGCGCCAGCAGTGGACAGGGAAGGACTGAAGCTTTCTTT. Its protein is CASSGQGRTEAFF.

The chain employs TRBV19 and TRBJ1-1; D gene unclear. Per the germline V gene, CDR1 is LNHDA and CDR2 is SQIVND (reference sequence). The CDR3 extends over 15 amino acids. V dropped 8 bases and J dropped 1 base, with 17 bases sitting between them. Here the CDR3 DNA reads TGTGCCAGTTCAAAATTACGACTGAAGAACACTGAAGCTTTCTTT. Its translation is CASSKLRLKNTEAFF.

The gene calls are TRBV27 and TRBJ1-6; no definite D call. Germline-derived CDR1 and CDR2 are MNHEY and SMNVEV (reference sequence). The CDR3 contains 17 residues. Trimming pared 1 base from V and 6 bases from J, leaving 16 bases between. Here the CDR3 DNA reads TGTGCCAGCAGTTTATGGGCCAGTCAGTTTAGTAATTCACCCCTCCACTTT. Its protein is CASSLWASQFSNSPLHF.

The chain links TRBV28 to TRBJ2-7, with TRBD2 matching 7 bases. Trimming removed 4 bases from V and 6 bases from J; junction bases left unmatched: 9. Germline CDR1 reads MDHEN; CDR2 reads SYDVKM. This CDR3 has 14 residues. The CDR3, as DNA: TGTGCCAGCAGTTCCCCATCGACTAGCTTCGAGCAGTACTTC. Its protein is CASSSPSTSFEQYF.

The CDR3 protein is CASSEGGLAGPYEQYF. In DNA form, the CDR3 reads TGTGCCAGCAGCGAGGGTGGACTAGCGGGGCCCTACGAGCAGTACTTC. The J gene is TRBJ2-7, the V gene TRBV13, with 12 bases that match TRBD2. The length of the CDR3 is 16 residues. Per germline, CDR1 PRHDT and CDR2 FYEKMQ (reference sequence). Germline trimming cut 5 bases from V and 2 bases from J; bases unmatched to any gene: 7.

V usage is TRBV5-8 and J usage is TRBJ1-5; 7 bases agree with TRBD1. Germline CDR1 and CDR2: SGHTS and YDEGEE. V shed 2 bases, J shed 7 bases, and the junction held 9 bases outside the gene matches. The CDR3 has 15 amino acids. This CDR3 is CASSFWSGGRQPQHF. CDR3 DNA: TGTGCCAGCAGCTTTTGGTCAGGGGGGCGGCAGCCCCAGCATTTT.

In its sample, this clone was seen once. The rearrangement joins TRBV4-1 to TRBJ2-7, with a tentative D call TRBD2 (6 bases). There are 15 residues in the CDR3. Deletions cut 4 bases from V and 0 bases from J, with 13 bases between. Per the germline V gene, CDR1 is MGHRA and CDR2 is YSYEKL. The CDR3 sequence: CASSPLASSSYEQYF. The DNA for the CDR3 is TGCGCCAGCAGCCCCCTAGCGAGTAGCTCCTACGAGCAGTACTTC.

This clone was seen a handful of times. The chain employs TRBV7-9 and TRBJ2-5, with 7 bases aligning to TRBD1. The CDR3 is 13 residues long. With 8 bases clipped from V and 2 bases from J, the junction kept 5 bases outside the gene matches. The germline V gene has CDR1 SEHNR and CDR2 FQNEAQ (reference sequence). Here the CDR3 DNA reads TGTGCCAGCGCCTCAGGGGGACAAGAGACCCAGTACTTC. Translation gives CASASGGQETQYF. Full variable domain (outside the CDR3, taken from reference TRBV7-9 and TRBJ2-5): DTGVSQNPRHKITKRGQNVTFRCDPISEHNRLYWYRQTLGQGPEFLTYFQNEAQLEKSRLLSDRFSAERPKGSFSTLEIQRTEQGDSAMYLCASASGGQETQYFGPGTRLLVL.

V gene TRBV7-2 combines with J gene TRBJ1-6; tentatively, D is TRBD1 (5 bases). Per the germline V gene, CDR1 is SGHTA and CDR2 is FQGNSA. With 4 bases removed from V and 10 bases from J, the gap between germline ends came to 20 bases. The CDR3 is made up of 16 amino acids. The CDR3 spells CASSSWWDGGGSPLHF. The CDR3 DNA reads as TGTGCCAGCAGCTCTTGGTGGGATGGGGGGGGGTCACCCCTCCACTTT.